A single sample gave rise to the 29 T cell receptor beta chains below, sequenced in a study of beta chain features in type 1 diabetes. Findings of the study overall: Among all four CD4+ subsets, Type 1 diabetes patients had TCRB CDR3s that were moderately but significantly shorter.

Expressed TCRB transcripts were sequenced because the entire RNA isolate underwent reverse transcription. Clones were sequenced by immunoSEQ multiplex PCR, and TCRdb holds only the in-frame ones, with some missing. The sample includes roughly 230,000 clones, 9.5% to 13% of them seen just once. These receptors have no known antigen. The sample was naive CD4+ T cells from blood. The receptor set was obtained from a man under 40 with type 1 diabetes.

This sequence joins TRBV29-1 and TRBJ1-2, with TRBD1 matching over 7 bases. Looked up from germline, CDR1 is SQVTM and CDR2 is ANQGSEA. J gave up 4 bases and V 3 bases, and 5 bases lay outside the gene matches. The length of the CDR3 is 13 residues. The CDR3 loop reads CSVDPQGGYGYTF. DNA for the CDR3: TGCAGCGTTGACCCTCAGGGGGGCTATGGCTACACCTTC. Full variable domain (missing parts from reference TRBV29-1 and TRBJ1-2): SAVISQKPSRDICQRGTSLTIQCQVDSQVTMMFWYRQQPGQSLTLIATANQGSEATYESGFVIDKFPISRPNLTFSTLTVSNMSPEDSSIYLCSVDPQGGYGYTFGSGTRLTVV.

The chain has TRBV18 and TRBJ1-5, with D perhaps TRBD1 (5 bases). Trimming shortened V by 2 bases and J by 5 bases, and 10 bases separated the two germline ends. Germline V lookup: CDR1 KGHSH, CDR2 LQKENI. The CDR3 sequence is 14 residues long. CDR3 region: CASSPSGGDQPQHF. DNA of the CDR3: TGTGCCAGCTCACCATCGGGGGGGGATCAGCCCCAGCATTTT. Full variable domain (missing parts from reference TRBV18 and TRBJ1-5): NAGVMQNPRHLVRRRGQEARLRCSPMKGHSHVYWYRQLPEEGLKFMVYLQKENIIDESGMPKERFSAEFPKEGPSILRIQQVVRGDSAAYFCASSPSGGDQPQHFGDGTRLSIL.

The chain employs TRBV4-3 and TRBJ2-3; D unresolved. The V gene's germline CDR1 is LGHNA and CDR2 YSLEER. The CDR3 totals 13 residues. Deletions cut 2 bases from V and 5 bases from J, with 8 bases between. CDR3 sequence: CASSQTLRDTQYF. CDR3 bases: TGCGCCAGCAGCCAAACTCTCCGAGATACGCAGTATTTT.

This clone was recorded a few times. An end of the junction does not agree with germline; a read error may underlie this. This chain connects TRBV7-7 to TRBJ2-5; 8 bases line up with TRBD1. The CDR3 runs 14 residues. The germline gives CDR1 SSHAT, CDR2 FNYEAQ (reference sequence). The CDR3 DNA sequence: TGTGCTAGCAGCTTAGGACAGGGTCCCTACGGGCAGTACTTC. It specifies CASSLGQGPYGQYF.

This clone was picked up a small number of times. The chain uses TRBV28 and TRBJ2-2, with TRBD2 as a possible D gene (6 bases). Germline loops: CDR1 MDHEN, CDR2 SYDVKM. V was cut by 10 bases and J by 5 bases, with 23 bases left in between. The CDR3 length is 16 residues. CDR3 residues: CAISPPDGGGTGELFF. The CDR3 DNA is TGTGCCATCTCCCCGCCCGACGGGGGTGGAACCGGGGAGCTGTTTTTT.

This clone was recorded a few times. The rearrangement joins TRBV15 to TRBJ2-5, with a weak D call TRBD2 (5 bases). V was shortened by 1 base and J by 5 bases, with 11 bases between the two germline ends. The CDR3 runs 14 residues. The germline V gene encodes CDR1 LNHNV and CDR2 YYDKDF (reference sequence). The CDR3 is CATSRGNPGETQYF. CDR3 nucleotide sequence: TGTGCCACCAGCAGAGGAAACCCGGGGGAGACCCAGTACTTC.

The chain has TRBV7-8 and TRBJ2-5, with D tentatively TRBD2 (6 bases). This CDR3 is built from 15 residues. CDR1 and CDR2 (germline): SGHVS, FQNEAQ. The V gene lost 2 bases and the J gene lost 1 base, with 11 bases spanning the gap. In nucleotides, the CDR3 is TGTGCCAGCAGCTTACCTTCGGGGGTCCAAGAGACCCAGTACTTC. Translated, it gives CASSLPSGVQETQYF.

V gene TRBV7-9 combines with J gene TRBJ2-2; TRBD1 matches at 11 bases. Germline CDR1 and CDR2: SEHNR and FQNEAQ (reference sequence). The CDR3 covers 15 residues. Trimming took 5 bases from V and 4 from J; bases not matched to a gene: 3. The CDR3: CASSTGTGGTGELFF. The CDR3 DNA reads as TGTGCCAGCAGCACCGGGACAGGGGGCACCGGGGAGCTGTTTTTT.

The CDR3 loop reads CASRQGTNTEAFF. CDR3 sequence (DNA): TGCGCCAGCAGACAGGGGACGAACACTGAAGCTTTCTTT. V gene TRBV4-1 combines with J gene TRBJ1-1, with 7 positions matching TRBD1. The CDR3 length is 13 residues. The junction had 2 bases not matched to a gene; V was cut back by 6 bases and J by 1 base. Germline V gives CDR1 MGHRA, CDR2 YSYEKL.

The genes are TRBV4-3 and TRBJ1-2; D not resolved. The germline CDR1 and CDR2 sequences are LGHNA and YSLEER. The CDR3 is 15 amino acids. The ends were cut back, 0 bases at V and 8 bases at J, with 16 bases in the middle. The CDR3: CASSQDMAVRRGYTF. CDR3 coding DNA: TGCGCCAGCAGCCAAGATATGGCGGTGAGAAGGGGCTACACCTTC.

This chain connects TRBV7-2 to TRBJ2-7; TRBD1 agrees at 8 bases. Unmatched junction bases numbered 9, after V lost 5 bases and J lost 0 bases. This CDR3 has 16 residues. Germline V gives CDR1 SGHTA, CDR2 FQGNSA. CDR3 DNA: TGTGCCAGCAGCCCTAGGACAGGGTTCCTCTCCTACGAGCAGTACTTC. This codes for CASSPRTGFLSYEQYF.

This chain uses TRBV19 with TRBJ1-5; 7 nucleotides line up with TRBD1. Germline V CDR1 and CDR2: LNHDA, SQIVND (reference sequence). The CDR3 consists of 15 residues. The junction had 4 bases not matched to a gene; V was cut back by 3 bases and J by 2 bases. This CDR3 reads CASSILTGGNQPQHF. DNA for the CDR3: TGTGCCAGTAGTATCCTAACAGGGGGCAATCAGCCCCAGCATTTT.

The gene calls are TRBV19 and TRBJ2-6; the D is unclear. Germline CDR1 reads LNHDA; CDR2 reads SQIVND (reference sequence). V was trimmed by 8 bases and J by 0 bases, leaving 11 bases between them. This CDR3 is 15 amino acids long. CDR3 loop: CASQPGSSGANVLTF. The CDR3 nucleotides read TGTGCCAGTCAGCCAGGTTCCTCTGGGGCCAACGTCCTGACTTTC.

This clone was counted a few times. V is TRBV7-3 and J is TRBJ2-3; 7 bases fit TRBD1. In germline, CDR1 is SGHTA, CDR2 FQGTGA. This CDR3 is built from 14 residues. V gave up 5 bases and J gave up 4 bases; unmatched junction bases: 6. DNA of the CDR3: TGTGCCAGCAGCCCGGGACAGAATGCAGATACGCAGTATTTT. As protein: CASSPGQNADTQYF.

This chain links TRBV5-4 with TRBJ1-2, with 7 bases fitting TRBD1. Trimming at V came to 2 bases and at J to 1 base, leaving 2 bases not matched to a gene. The germline V gene encodes CDR1 SGHNT and CDR2 YYREEE (reference sequence). The length of the CDR3 is 14 residues. The CDR3 sequence is CASSFRDSNYGYTF. CDR3 in DNA: TGTGCCAGCAGCTTCCGGGACAGTAACTATGGCTACACCTTC.

The CDR3 region is CAWTIPDRRGTEAFF. In DNA form, the CDR3 reads TGTGCCTGGACTATACCAGACAGGAGAGGCACTGAAGCTTTCTTT. J is TRBJ1-1 and V is TRBV30; tentatively, D is TRBD1 (6 bases). The ends were cut back, 4 bases at V and 4 bases at J, with 19 bases in the middle. The V gene's germline CDR1 is GTSNPN and CDR2 SVGIG (reference sequence). The CDR3 runs to 15 residues.

The chain recombines TRBV9 with TRBJ2-2, with D tentatively TRBD2 (5 bases). CDR3 length: 16 residues. Trimming left V 0 bases short and J 1 base short, with 10 bases between. CDR1 is SGDLS and CDR2 is YYNGEE in the germline V gene. The CDR3: CASSVGGPLNTGELFF. In DNA form, the CDR3 reads TGTGCCAGCAGCGTAGGAGGGCCCCTGAACACCGGGGAGCTGTTTTTT.

The chain has TRBV27 and TRBJ1-3, with TRBD1 identical over 7 bases. Looked up from germline, CDR1 is MNHEY and CDR2 is SMNVEV (reference sequence). V was pared by 6 bases and J by 2 bases, with 4 bases of the junction left unmatched. This CDR3 is 14 amino acids long. CDR3 sequence reads: CASRPTGAGNTIYF. The CDR3 region has the DNA TGTGCCAGCAGACCCACAGGGGCTGGAAACACCATATATTTT.

This clone has only a few counts. The chain employs TRBV9 and TRBJ1-2; D unresolved. Trimming shortened V by 4 bases and J by 8 bases, and 12 bases separated the two germline ends. This CDR3 spans 12 amino acids. In germline, CDR1 is SGDLS, CDR2 YYNGEE. The CDR3 loop reads CASSREEYGYTF. The CDR3 DNA sequence: TGTGCCAGCAGCCGGGAAGAGTACGGCTACACCTTC.

The V call is TRBV9, the J call TRBJ2-1; TRBD2 is a possible D gene (7 bases). The CDR3 consists of 14 residues. V was clipped by 4 bases and J by 5 bases, with 13 bases between them. Germline assignment: CDR1 SGDLS and CDR2 YYNGEE. CDR3 amino acids: CASSPAGANNEQFF. The CDR3 DNA follows: TGTGCCAGCAGCCCCGCGGGGGCGAACAATGAGCAGTTCTTC. The full variable domain, completed using reference TRBV9 and TRBJ2-1, is DSGVTQTPKHLITATGQRVTLRCSPRSGDLSVYWYQQSLDQGLQFLIQYYNGEERAKGNILERFSAQQFPDLHSELNLSSLELGDSALYFCASSPAGANNEQFFGPGTRLTVL.

This clone was detected only a few times. CDR3 coding DNA: TGCCCCTCGGACAGGGAGACCGGGGAGCTGTTTTTT. Translated: CPSDRETGELFF. The chain couples TRBV4-3 to TRBJ2-2; 8 bases fit TRBD1. This CDR3 region has 12 residues. Per germline, CDR1 LGHNA and CDR2 YSLEER.

In its sample, this clone was seen a few times. The V call is TRBV6-5, the J call TRBJ1-2; D might be TRBD1 (6 bases). This CDR3 spans 14 amino acids. Germline assignment: CDR1 MNHEY and CDR2 SVGAGI. V lost 6 bases to trimming and J lost 4 bases, with 15 bases between them. Here the CDR3 DNA reads TGTGCCAGCAGCAAAATGGGGGCCGGCTATGGCTACACCTTC. It specifies CASSKMGAGYGYTF.

This clone turned up a few times. The chain joins TRBV7-9 to TRBJ1-1, with D possibly matching TRBD1 (6 bases). CDR3 length: 15 amino acids. V was trimmed by 2 bases and J by 2 bases, leaving 12 bases between them. The V gene's germline CDR1 is SEHNR and CDR2 FQNEAQ (reference sequence). The CDR3 region is CASSLYGTTNTEAFF. In DNA, the CDR3 is TGTGCCAGCAGCTTATACGGGACAACCAACACTGAAGCTTTCTTT.

The chain combines TRBV10-3 with TRBJ2-7; D gene unclear. Germline CDR1 is ENHRY and CDR2 is SYGVKD. Trimming pared 0 bases from V and 1 base from J, leaving 13 bases between. The CDR3 contains 16 residues. CDR3 protein: CAISESLVPKSYEQYF. Here the CDR3 DNA reads TGTGCCATCAGTGAGTCCCTAGTTCCCAAATCCTACGAGCAGTACTTC.

This clone was seen more than once but under ten times. The rearrangement links TRBV5-1 to TRBJ2-7; D not certain. In germline, CDR1 is SGHRS, CDR2 YFSETQ. The V end was cut by 1 base, the J end by 0 bases, with 5 bases between. The CDR3 totals 13 residues. The CDR3 coding sequence is TGCGCCAGCAGCTTGAGAGGCTCCTACGAGCAGTACTTC. This codes for CASSLRGSYEQYF.

The chain carries TRBV4-1 and TRBJ1-6; possibly TRBD1 for D (5 bases). This CDR3 spans 17 amino acids. Germline V gene sequence: CDR1 MGHRA, CDR2 YSYEKL. Trimming pared 1 base from V and 0 bases from J, leaving 10 bases between. CDR3 sequence reads: CASSQGRQSSYNSPLHF. The DNA for the CDR3 is TGCGCCAGCAGCCAAGGTCGACAGAGCTCCTATAATTCACCCCTCCACTTT.

The gene calls are TRBV4-2 and TRBJ2-5; weak D call: TRBD1 (6 bases). Looked up from germline, CDR1 is LGHNA and CDR2 is YNFKEQ. This CDR3 comprises 15 residues. The V gene lost 6 bases and the J gene lost 5 bases, with 19 bases spanning the gap. The CDR3 protein is CASSLRSPQGETQYF. Here the CDR3 DNA reads TGTGCCAGCAGTTTGCGGAGCCCCCAGGGGGAGACCCAGTACTTC.

This clone was counted a few times. The V gene is TRBV5-1, the J gene TRBJ2-1; TRBD1 matches 10 bases. The junction had 3 bases not matched to a gene; V was cut back by 4 bases and J by 2 bases. Germline CDR1 and CDR2: SGHRS and YFSETQ. CDR3 length: 15 residues. CDR3 protein: CASSLGQGPYNEQFF. The CDR3 nucleotides are TGCGCCAGCAGCCTGGGACAGGGGCCCTACAATGAGCAGTTCTTC.

This clone turned up a few times. The chain recombines TRBV7-9 with TRBJ1-5; tentatively, D is TRBD1 (5 bases). The CDR3 has 13 amino acids. Germline-derived CDR1 and CDR2 are SEHNR and FQNEAQ (reference sequence). V was cut by 5 bases and J by 7 bases, with 12 bases left in between. The DNA of the CDR3 is TGTGCCAGCAGCCGTGACAGAGACCAGCCCCAGCATTTT. Amino acids: CASSRDRDQPQHF.